The next 17 T cell receptor beta chains were all read from a single sample in a study of T cells in Graves' hyperthyroidism and ophthalmopathy. The CDR3 regions of TCR beta were amplified from RNA transcripts. The study used the HTBI primer set for a first-round RT-PCR of the TCR CDR3. TCRdb ran MiXCR on the multiplex PCR reads and lists one entry per CDR3 protein. The sample contains a few hundred thousand distinct CDR3 sequences, 15% to 17% of which appear only once. The sequencing input was blood. These receptors all come from a woman in her 30s with Graves' hyperthyroidism.

This clonotype was seen at least ten times. The chain is built from TRBV19 and TRBJ2-3; D is uncertain. V was pared by 7 bases and J by 2 bases, with 4 bases between. CDR1 is LNHDA and CDR2 is SQIVND in the germline V gene (reference sequence). The CDR3 contains 11 residues. The CDR3 protein is CASKNTDTQYF. Here the CDR3 DNA reads TGTGCCAGTAAGAACACAGATACGCAGTATTTT. The full variable domain, completed using reference TRBV19 and TRBJ2-3, is DGGITQSPKYLFRKEGQNVTLSCEQNLNHDAMYWYRQDPGQGLRLIYYSQIVNDFQKGDIAEGYSVSREKKESFPLTVTSAQKNPTAFYLCASKNTDTQYFGPGTRLTVL.

This clonotype was recorded a few times. The gene calls are TRBV19 and TRBJ1-2; TRBD1 matches 8 bases. The CDR3 runs 14 residues. From germline, CDR1 is LNHDA and CDR2 SQIVND (reference sequence). V shed 5 bases, J shed 6 bases, and the junction held 8 bases outside the gene matches. The CDR3 here is CASSATGGNDGYTF. In DNA, the CDR3 is TGTGCCAGTAGTGCTACAGGGGGGAATGATGGCTACACCTTC.

This clonotype showed up just once. This chain links TRBV19 with TRBJ2-1; the D is unclear. The CDR3 is 13 amino acids. V was trimmed by 3 bases and J by 5 bases, leaving 8 bases between them. CDR1 and CDR2 (germline): LNHDA, SQIVND (reference sequence). The CDR3 DNA sequence: TGTGCCAGTAGTATTCTTCGGGACAATGAGCAGTTCTTC. This sequence encodes CASSILRDNEQFF.

Details on this clonotype: A junction end diverges from the germline sequence, so it may reflect a read error. J is TRBJ2-7 and V is TRBV27; D remains ambiguous. CDR1 is MNHEY and CDR2 is SMNVEV in the germline V gene (reference sequence). The CDR3 runs 15 residues. The CDR3 protein is CASRRQQTEFYEQCF. The CDR3 nucleotides are TGTGCCAGCAGACGTCAACAAACAGAGTTCTACGAGCAGTGCTTC.

Concerning this clonotype: A read error may be the cause here, since a much bigger clone is one base away. V and J are TRBV3-1 and TRBJ1-6, with a possible D match to TRBD1 (5 bases). Trimming stripped 1 base from V and 9 bases from J, with 19 bases between. CDR3 length equals 17 residues. Germline V CDR1 and CDR2: LGHDT, YNNKEL (reference sequence). The CDR3 region is CASSQGGQGGFASPLHF. CDR3 sequence (DNA): TGTGCCAGCAGCCAAGGAGGTCAGGGTGGCTTCGCTTCACCCCTCCACTTT.

V and J are TRBV14 and TRBJ2-3, with D perhaps TRBD2 (5 bases). This CDR3 has 13 residues. Germline CDR1 SGHDN, CDR2 FVKESK. The V end was cut by 4 bases, the J end by 4 bases, with 9 bases between. CDR3: CASSRSGPDTQYF. DNA for the CDR3: TGTGCCAGCAGCCGAAGCGGCCCAGATACGCAGTATTTT.

The chain combines TRBV27 with TRBJ2-2; D is ambiguous. The CDR3 is made up of 12 amino acids. With 6 bases removed from V and 6 bases from J, the gap between germline ends came to 8 bases. CDR1 and CDR2 from the germline V gene are MNHEY and SMNVEV (reference sequence). CDR3 DNA: TGTGCCAGCAGCCGCCAGGCCGGGGAGCTGTTTTTT. It translates to CASSRQAGELFF.

Ten or more counts support this clonotype. CDR3 coding DNA: TGTGCCAGCAGCCCGGGGGTCCCGGGACTAGGGCTAGGCCAGTTCTTC. Protein product: CASSPGVPGLGLGQFF. V usage is TRBV7-2 and J usage is TRBJ2-1; 8 nucleotides agree with TRBD2. The germline CDR1 and CDR2 sequences are SGHTA and FQGNSA. The CDR3 length is 16 residues. V shed 5 bases, J shed 13 bases, and the junction held 19 bases outside the gene matches.

This clonotype was seen at least ten times. The chain carries TRBV10-3 and TRBJ1-2, with D possibly being TRBD1 (5 bases). V was trimmed by 3 bases and J by 4 bases, leaving 9 bases between them. CDR1 is ENHRY and CDR2 is SYGVKD in the germline V gene. The CDR3 runs to 13 residues. CDR3: CAISEDRSYGYTF. Here the CDR3 DNA reads TGTGCCATCAGTGAAGACAGAAGCTATGGCTACACCTTC.

This clonotype appeared many times. This chain joins TRBV7-9 and TRBJ2-5; 8 bases line up with TRBD1. The ends lost 5 bases at V and 5 bases at J; junction bases unmatched: 16. The germline V gene has CDR1 SEHNR and CDR2 FQNEAQ (reference sequence). The CDR3 has 17 residues. CDR3 in amino acids: CASSRTLLQGARETQYF. As DNA, the CDR3 is TGTGCCAGCAGCAGGACTCTGTTGCAGGGGGCTAGGGAGACCCAGTACTTC.

This clonotype has just a few counts. The rearrangement joins TRBV4-1 to TRBJ1-3; 8 positions agree with TRBD1. This CDR3 comprises 17 residues. V dropped 3 bases and J dropped 4; count of bases not matched to a gene: 11. Germline values: CDR1 MGHRA, CDR2 YSYEKL. The CDR3 loop reads CASSQGNGQGTGNTIYF. CDR3 nucleotides: TGCGCCAGCAGCCAGGGGAATGGACAGGGAACCGGAAACACCATATATTTT.

This clonotype was detected many times. This sequence joins TRBV29-1 and TRBJ1-5, with D unclear. V lost 4 bases and J 10 bases, leaving 17 bases between the germline ends. Germline-derived CDR1 and CDR2 are SQVTM and ANQGSEA. There are 13 residues in the CDR3. CDR3 amino acids: CSVAHSTEGPQHF. In DNA, the CDR3 is TGCAGCGTTGCCCACAGCACGGAGGGACCCCAGCATTTT.

The sample holds many counts of this clonotype. V gene TRBV18 combines with J gene TRBJ2-1, with 9 bases aligning to TRBD1. After removal of 3 bases from V and 7 bases from J, the junction contained 16 bases not matched to a gene. The CDR3 loop spans 18 amino acids. CDR1 is KGHSH and CDR2 is LQKENI in the germline V gene. The CDR3 DNA reads as TGTGCCAGCTCACCGGGACAGGGTGGGTATGGAATGGAGAATGAGCAGTTCTTC. Amino acids: CASSPGQGGYGMENEQFF.

This CDR3 is CASSFNSGSSGEQYF. In DNA, the CDR3 is TGTGCCAGCAGTTTTAATAGCGGGAGTTCAGGCGAGCAGTACTTC. The chain employs TRBV12-3 or TRBV12-4 and TRBJ2-7, with TRBD2 identical over 9 bases. The CDR3 runs to 15 residues. V trimming: 3 bases; J trimming: 6 bases; junction bases outside the gene matches: 9.

The genes are TRBV6-1 and TRBJ2-3; TRBD1 aligns across 7 bases. With 8 bases clipped from V and 1 base from J, the junction kept 9 bases outside the gene matches. The germline V gene has CDR1 MNHNS and CDR2 SASEGT. The CDR3 length is 15 residues. CDR3 in amino acids: CASSHPTGRTDTQYF. CDR3 in DNA: TGTGCCAGCTCCCACCCGACAGGGCGCACAGATACGCAGTATTTT.

This clonotype was observed at least ten times. J is TRBJ2-3 and V is TRBV2, with no clear D. This CDR3 contains 14 residues. The germline V gene encodes CDR1 SNHLY and CDR2 FYNNEI. The V end was cut by 8 bases, the J end by 8 bases, with 20 bases between. The CDR3 region has the DNA TGTGCCAGCGGACCGGGCCCTTCAAAGGGTACGCAGTATTTT. This translates into CASGPGPSKGTQYF.

This clonotype has ten or more counts. CDR3 DNA: TGTGCCAGCAGTTTCCGATTTCCTAGCGGGAGTTCTGGGGCCAACGTCCTGACTTTC. Encoded protein: CASSFRFPSGSSGANVLTF. The chain recombines TRBV27 with TRBJ2-6; TRBD2 matches 10 bases. Losses at the gene ends were 3 bases for V and 1 base for J; bases not matched to a gene: 9. CDR1 is MNHEY and CDR2 is SMNVEV in the germline V gene (reference sequence). This CDR3 region has 19 residues.